This T cell receptor (beta chain) was recovered during a study of blood T cell repertoires in COVID-19. TCRdb's copy holds only in-frame clones and misses some; the assay was immunoSEQ multiplex PCR. The sample comprises about 200,000 clones, 65% to 85% of which are singletons, and more than 9% rests with the top ten. CDR1 KGHSH and CDR2 LQKENI come from the germline V gene. The length of the CDR3 is 15 residues. With 6 bases removed from V and 3 bases from J, the gap between germline ends came to 14 bases. Input material: peripheral blood. The clonotype was recovered from a woman of 80 years or more with acute or convalescent COVID-19. V usage is TRBV18 and J usage is TRBJ1-4, with D possibly matching TRBD1 (5 bases). In DNA form, the CDR3 reads TGTGCCAGCTCCCCCAACAGGTTCGCTAATGAAAAACTGTTTTTT. It is translated as CASSPNRFANEKLFF.